This TCR beta chain stems from a study of cytomegalovirus exposure and HLA in healthy donors. Study results and caveats: According to the study, around 150 TCR beta chains were cytomegalovirus-associated.

Primers: 60 Vbeta forward and 13 Jbeta reverse. Clones were sequenced by immunoSEQ multiplex PCR, and TCRdb holds only the in-frame ones, with some missing. Of about 120,000 clones listed, over 65% are singletons. With respect to this clone: What it binds is not known.

The V segment lost 4 bases and the J segment 3 bases; nucleotides outside the gene matches: 23. Germline V CDR1 and CDR2: MGHRA, YSYEKL. The CDR3 is 21 amino acids. The sequence derives from a woman aged 40 to 50 in good health and CMV-seropositive. Sequencing was performed on PBMCs. The V and J genes are TRBV4-1 and TRBJ2-3; 9 positions match TRBD2. CDR3: CASSPLPPPISAGGITDTQYF. CDR3 DNA sequence: TGCGCCAGCAGCCCCCTCCCGCCTCCAATATCGGCGGGGGGGATAACAGATACGCAGTATTTT.